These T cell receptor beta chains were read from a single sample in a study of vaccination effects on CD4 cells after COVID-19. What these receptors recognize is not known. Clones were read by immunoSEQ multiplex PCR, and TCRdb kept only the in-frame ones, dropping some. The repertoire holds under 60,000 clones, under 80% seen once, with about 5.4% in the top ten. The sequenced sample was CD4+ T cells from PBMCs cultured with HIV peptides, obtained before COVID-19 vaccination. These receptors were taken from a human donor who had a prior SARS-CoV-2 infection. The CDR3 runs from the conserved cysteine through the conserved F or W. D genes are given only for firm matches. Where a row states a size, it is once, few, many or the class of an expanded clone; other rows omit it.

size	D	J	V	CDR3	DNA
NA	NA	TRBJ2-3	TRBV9	CASSPRTGGATDTQYF	TGTGCCAGCAGCCCGAGGACAGGAGGGGCGACAGATACGCAGTATTTT
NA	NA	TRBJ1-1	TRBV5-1	CASSPPSRGQNTEAFF	TGCGCCAGCAGCCCCCCATCCAGGGGCCAGAACACTGAAGCTTTCTTT
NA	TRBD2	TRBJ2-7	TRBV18	CASSSNVGQKGVLAGGPYEQYF	TGTGCCAGCTCATCGAACGTTGGGCAAAAGGGCGTACTAGCGGGAGGGCCGTACGAGCAGTACTTC
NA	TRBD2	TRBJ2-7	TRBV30	CAWSVRGMGLAEFPYEQYF	TGTGCCTGGAGTGTACGGGGAATGGGACTAGCGGAGTTCCCCTACGAGCAGTACTTC
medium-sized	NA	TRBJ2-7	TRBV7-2	CASSRGGSSYEQYF	TGTGCCAGCAGCCGGGGCGGTAGCTCCTACGAGCAGTACTTC
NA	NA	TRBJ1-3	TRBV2	CASTPAAGNTIYF	TGTGCCAGCACCCCAGCCGCTGGAAACACCATATATTTT
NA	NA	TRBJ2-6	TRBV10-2	CASRALSGANVLTF	TGCGCCAGCCGGGCGCTCTCTGGGGCCAACGTCCTGACTTTC
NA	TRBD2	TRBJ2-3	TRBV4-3	CASSQVSGGPDTQYF	TGCGCCAGCAGCCAAGTGTCGGGGGGTCCAGATACGCAGTATTTT
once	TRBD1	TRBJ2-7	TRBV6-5	CASKRTGLSMEQYF	TGTGCCAGCAAAAGGACAGGGTTGAGTATGGAGCAGTACTTC
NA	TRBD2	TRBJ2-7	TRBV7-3	CASTLREGLSYEQYF	TGTGCCAGCACTTTGAGGGAGGGCCTCTCCTACGAGCAGTACTTC
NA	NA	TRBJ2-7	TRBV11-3	CASSNIAASSYEQYF	TGTGCCAGCAGCAACATAGCGGCGAGCTCCTACGAGCAGTACTTC
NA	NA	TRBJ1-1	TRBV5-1	CASSPAGAELNTEAFF	TGCGCCAGCAGCCCGGCCGGGGCAGAATTGAACACTGAAGCTTTCTTT
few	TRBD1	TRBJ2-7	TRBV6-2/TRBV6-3	CASSYLGQGLSYEQYF	TGTGCCAGCAGTTATTTGGGACAGGGGCTTTCCTACGAGCAGTACTTC
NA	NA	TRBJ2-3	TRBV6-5	CASSSSWTLGDTQYF	TGTGCCAGCAGTTCCTCCTGGACTCTGGGAGATACGCAGTATTTT
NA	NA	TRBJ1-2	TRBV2	CASLVGAGYGSRGYTF	TGTGCCAGCTTGGTCGGGGCAGGGTATGGATCGCGTGGCTACACCTTC
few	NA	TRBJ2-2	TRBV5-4	CASSLGLNTGELFF	TGTGCCAGCAGCTTGGGGCTGAACACCGGGGAGCTGTTTTTT
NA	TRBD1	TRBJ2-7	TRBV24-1	CATSDLRRQGNYEQYF	TGTGCCACCAGTGATTTGCGGAGACAGGGGAATTACGAGCAGTACTTC
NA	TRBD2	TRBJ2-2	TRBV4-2	CASSRQSGTNTGELFF	TGTGCCAGCAGCCGACAGAGCGGGACGAACACCGGGGAGCTGTTTTTT
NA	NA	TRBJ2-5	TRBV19	CASSKERLTPQETQYF	TGTGCCAGTAGTAAGGAAAGACTCACCCCCCAAGAGACCCAGTACTTC
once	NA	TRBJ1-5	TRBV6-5	CASTGGILRNQPQHF	TGTGCCAGCACGGGGGGTATCCTCCGCAATCAGCCCCAGCATTTT